Listed below are T cell receptor beta chains from one sample, sequenced in a study of shared clonotypes between healthy human individuals. This table comes from immunoSEQ multiplex PCR, and its TCRdb copy is limited to in-frame clones, with some not included. The sample includes over a million clones, under 99% of them seen just once. The sample consisted of naive CD4+ T cells sorted from blood. These receptors came from a man in his thirties or forties in good health. CDR3s include the opening cysteine and the closing phenylalanine or tryptophan. The D gene is left open where the match is weak. Clone size is given for some rows only: seen once, a few or many times, or a class if the clone is expanded.

v_call,d_call,j_call,clone_size,cdr3_nt,cdr3_aa
TRBV7-2,TRBD2,TRBJ2-5,NA,TGTGCCAGCAGCTTAGACCTAGCGGGTTACGGAGAGACCCAGTACTTC,CASSLDLAGYGETQYF
TRBV4-1,TRBD2,TRBJ2-7,NA,TGCGCCAGCAGCGGAACTAGCGACGAGCAGTACTTC,CASSGTSDEQYF
TRBV9,TRBD2,TRBJ2-7,NA,TGTGCCAGCAGCGTGGCTCCGGGACTAGGTGCCTACGAGCAGTACTTC,CASSVAPGLGAYEQYF
TRBV4-3,NA,TRBJ1-2,NA,TGCGCCAGCAGCCAAGGGAGAGGGGTCTATGGCTACACCTTC,CASSQGRGVYGYTF
TRBV19,NA,TRBJ2-7,NA,TGTGCCAGTAGTATGGACAGATCCTACGAGCAGTACTTC,CASSMDRSYEQYF
TRBV5-6,TRBD2,TRBJ2-1,NA,TGTGCCAGCAGCTCGGGACTAGCGGGAGCGTTCTCCTACAATGAGCAGTTCTTC,CASSSGLAGAFSYNEQFF
TRBV9,NA,TRBJ2-1,NA,TGTGCCAGCAGCGAGAGAGGACTAGAGCAGTTCTTC,CASSERGLEQFF
TRBV7-9,NA,TRBJ2-7,NA,TGTGCCAGCAGCTCAGCAGCGCCTTTCTACGAGCAGTACTTC,CASSSAAPFYEQYF
TRBV6-1,NA,TRBJ1-2,NA,TGTGCCAGCAGTGAGGGACGGCCCTCTAACTATGGCTACACCTTC,CASSEGRPSNYGYTF
TRBV25-1,NA,TRBJ2-7,NA,TGTGCCAGCAGTCCGCCCGGGACAACCTACGAGCAGTACTTC,CASSPPGTTYEQYF
TRBV9,TRBD1,TRBJ2-7,NA,TGTGCCAGCAGCGCCGGGACAGGGACTATCTACGAGCAGTACTTC,CASSAGTGTIYEQYF
TRBV18,NA,TRBJ2-7,NA,TGTGCCAGCTCACCACCTTTGGGGCCACAGAAATCGTACGAGCAGTACTTC,CASSPPLGPQKSYEQYF
TRBV11-2,NA,TRBJ2-2,NA,TGTGCCAGCAGGGCTCAAGGGCTAGCTGGCGGGGAGCTGTTTTTT,CASRAQGLAGGELFF
TRBV2,TRBD2,TRBJ2-7,NA,TGTGCCAGCAGGAGAACGGGACTAGCGGACGAGCAGTACTTC,CASRRTGLADEQYF
TRBV18,NA,TRBJ1-4,NA,TGTGCCAGCTCACCAGGGACATCTGCAACTAATGAAAAACTGTTTTTT,CASSPGTSATNEKLFF
TRBV7-7,NA,TRBJ2-1,NA,TGTGCCAGCAGCTCACAGGGCTTGGGGGTAGGTGAGCAGTTCTTC,CASSSQGLGVGEQFF
TRBV7-8,TRBD1,TRBJ2-3,NA,TGTGCCAGCAGCTTAGTAGCCCAGACAGGGTCCTACACAGATACGCAGTATTTT,CASSLVAQTGSYTDTQYF
TRBV4-3,TRBD2,TRBJ2-7,NA,TGCGCCAGCAGCCAAACCGGGACTAGCGGGAGGGGCGAGCAGTACTTC,CASSQTGTSGRGEQYF
TRBV7-6,NA,TRBJ2-7,once,TGTGCCAGCAGCTCCCCGTGGGGGGCTAACTACGAGCAGTACTTC,CASSSPWGANYEQYF
TRBV9,TRBD1,TRBJ2-2,NA,TGTGCCAGCAGCACGAGGGACAGGGCATTTGGCACCGGGGAGCTGTTTTTT,CASSTRDRAFGTGELFF
TRBV5-1,TRBD2,TRBJ2-1,NA,TGCGCCAGCAGCATAGGACTAGCGGGAGCGGTTGGAGAGCAGTTCTTC,CASSIGLAGAVGEQFF
TRBV6-1,TRBD2,TRBJ2-5,NA,TGTGCCAGCAGTGATCTGGCCAGCGGGAGGAGTGAGACCCAGTACTTC,CASSDLASGRSETQYF
TRBV5-4,TRBD2,TRBJ2-5,NA,TGTGCCAGCAGGAAACTGGGTAGCGGGAGGGCAGGAGGGGAGACCCAGTACTTC,CASRKLGSGRAGGETQYF
TRBV5-1,TRBD1,TRBJ2-2,NA,TGCGCCAGCAGCTTGTCAGGGACAGAAAACACCGGGGAGCTGTTTTTT,CASSLSGTENTGELFF
TRBV10-3,NA,TRBJ2-7,NA,TGTGCCATCAGTATCCGGGGGCTTATGCACGAGCAGTACTTC,CAISIRGLMHEQYF
TRBV5-4,TRBD2,TRBJ2-7,NA,TGTGCCAGCAGCTTGGTGCCTAGCGGGAGGGTCGAGCAGTACTTC,CASSLVPSGRVEQYF
TRBV2,TRBD2,TRBJ2-1,NA,TGTGCCAGCAGTGGTAGCGGGAGGGCCGCATCCTACAATGAGCAGTTCTTC,CASSGSGRAASYNEQFF
TRBV14,TRBD2,TRBJ2-7,NA,TGTGCCAGCAGCCAAAGGACTAGCGGATGGTACGAGCAGTACTTC,CASSQRTSGWYEQYF
TRBV5-1,TRBD2,TRBJ2-1,NA,TGCGCCAGCAGCTCGGGTCTAGCGGGAGCTTACAATGAGCAGTTCTTC,CASSSGLAGAYNEQFF
TRBV27,TRBD2,TRBJ2-1,NA,TGTGCCAGCAGACCCGGGACTAGCGGGAGCAATGAGCAGTTCTTC,CASRPGTSGSNEQFF
TRBV7-3,TRBD1,TRBJ2-1,NA,TGTGCCAGCAGCCGACAGGGTCCCCTAACCTACAATGAGCAGTTCTTC,CASSRQGPLTYNEQFF